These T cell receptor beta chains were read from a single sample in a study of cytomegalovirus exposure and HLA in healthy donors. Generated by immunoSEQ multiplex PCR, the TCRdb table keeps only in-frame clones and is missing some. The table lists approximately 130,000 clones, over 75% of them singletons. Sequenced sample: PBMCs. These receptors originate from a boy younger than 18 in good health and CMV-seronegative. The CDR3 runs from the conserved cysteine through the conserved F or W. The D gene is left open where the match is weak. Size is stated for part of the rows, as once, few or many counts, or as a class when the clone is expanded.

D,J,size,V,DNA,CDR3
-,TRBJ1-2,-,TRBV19,TGTGCCAGTTATTTCAGGGTAGATGGCTACACCTTC,CASYFRVDGYTF
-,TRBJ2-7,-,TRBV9,TGTGCCAGCAGCCCCAGGGGAACAGACTCCTACGAGCAGTACTTC,CASSPRGTDSYEQYF
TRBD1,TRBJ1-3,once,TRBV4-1,TGCGCCAGCAGCCAGATAGGACAGGCCTCTGGAAACACCATATATTTT,CASSQIGQASGNTIYF
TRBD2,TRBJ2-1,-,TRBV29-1,TGCAGCGCGGAATCTAGCGGGGGATACAATGAGCAGTTCTTC,CSAESSGGYNEQFF
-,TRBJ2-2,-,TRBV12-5,TGTGCTAGTGGAGAGACAGGAGAAACCGGGGAGCTGTTTTTT,CASGETGETGELFF
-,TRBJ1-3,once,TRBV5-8,TGTGCCAGCAGCTTTGGGGGGTCTGGAAACACCATATATTTT,CASSFGGSGNTIYF
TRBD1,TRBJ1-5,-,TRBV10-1,TGCGCCAGCACTGAGGGAGGGGGCAACGTTCGGCCTCAGCCCCAGCATTTT,CASTEGGGNVRPQPQHF
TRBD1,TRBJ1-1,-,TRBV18,TGTGCCAGCTCGGTGGGGGCCAGGGGGACTGAAGCTTTCTTT,CASSVGARGTEAFF
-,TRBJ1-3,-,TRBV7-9,TGTGCCAGCAGCTTAGACAGGTCTGGAAACACCATATATTTT,CASSLDRSGNTIYF
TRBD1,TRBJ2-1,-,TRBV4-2,TGTGCCAGCAGCCAAGTTGGGGACAGTTCCTACAATGAGCAGTTCTTC,CASSQVGDSSYNEQFF
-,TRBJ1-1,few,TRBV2,TGTGCCAGCCTTACCCGGGGGAACACTGAAGCTTTCTTT,CASLTRGNTEAFF
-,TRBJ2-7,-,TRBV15,TGTGCCTCTTCTCGAGGTGGGGAGAACTACGAGCAGTACTTC,CASSRGGENYEQYF
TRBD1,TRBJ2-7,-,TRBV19,TGTGCCAGTAGTATAATTGACAGGGAAGGGGGCGAGCAGTACTTC,CASSIIDREGGEQYF
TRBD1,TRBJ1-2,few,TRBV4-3,TGCGCCAGCAGCCAAGATGTCCAGGGGGATAACTATGGCTACACCTTC,CASSQDVQGDNYGYTF
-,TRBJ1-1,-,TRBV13,TGTGCCAGCAGCCTATTAGCACCCCTGAGAAGGACTGAAGCTTTCTTT,CASSLLAPLRRTEAFF
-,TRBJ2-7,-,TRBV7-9,TGTGCCAGCAGTTTTGCAGATGGTCGATACGAGCAGTACTTC,CASSFADGRYEQYF
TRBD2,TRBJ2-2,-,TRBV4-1,TGCGCCAGCAGCCAAGATCGGTTTAGCGGGGGGGGTGGGTCTGGGGAGCTGTTTTTT,CASSQDRFSGGGGSGELFF
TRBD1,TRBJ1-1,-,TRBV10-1,TGCGCCAGCAGTGTTGGATACAGGGGGAGTGAAGCTTTCTTT,CASSVGYRGSEAFF